These T cell receptor beta chains were read from a single sample in a study of T-cell memory formation after mild COVID-19. TCRdb re-called the 5' RACE reads with MiXCR, one entry per CDR3 protein. The sample comprises under 450,000 distinct CDR3 sequences, 13% to 15% of which are singletons, and approximately 20% rests with the top ten. The specimen sequenced was PBMCs or a T cell subset sorted from them (not recorded which). These TCRs come from a man between 18 and 29 years old who had mild COVID-19 (a few samples of this study predate the infection). Cell type and time point are not known. The CDR3 runs from the conserved cysteine through the conserved F or W. A D gene is named only where the DNA matches it firmly. Where a row states a size, it is once, few, many or the class of an expanded clone; other rows omit it.

d_gene	abundance	v_gene	j_gene	CDR3aa	CDR3nt
NA	NA	TRBV11-2	TRBJ2-1	CASSSFGNEQFF	TGTGCCAGCAGCTCTTTCGGGAATGAGCAGTTCTTC
NA	few	TRBV2	TRBJ2-7	CASRAPEGGESSYEQYF	TGTGCCAGCAGGGCACCTGAAGGCGGGGAGAGCTCCTACGAGCAGTACTTC
TRBD2	few	TRBV5-1	TRBJ2-7	CASSLGVAGESYEQYF	TGCGCCAGCAGCTTGGGGGTAGCGGGGGAGTCCTACGAGCAGTACTTC
TRBD1	few	TRBV28	TRBJ1-6	CASSLMGQGARRRSPLHF	TGTGCCAGCAGTTTAATGGGACAGGGGGCGCGACGGCGTTCACCCCTCCACTTT
NA	NA	TRBV6-5	TRBJ2-1	CASSYWGDEQFF	TGTGCCAGCAGTTACTGGGGCGATGAGCAGTTCTTC
NA	few	TRBV6-1	TRBJ1-5	CASSETRNQPQHF	TGTGCCAGCAGTGAGACAAGGAATCAGCCCCAGCATTTT
TRBD2	NA	TRBV29-1	TRBJ2-3	CSVNSLAASTDTQYF	TGCAGCGTCAATTCCCTAGCGGCTAGCACAGATACGCAGTATTTT
TRBD1	many	TRBV3-1	TRBJ2-7	CASSQAPGQGAREQYF	TGTGCCAGCAGCCAAGCTCCGGGGCAGGGGGCGAGGGAGCAGTACTTC
NA	few	TRBV28	TRBJ1-5	CASKSWEPQHF	TGTGCCAGCAAGTCATGGGAGCCCCAGCATTTT
NA	few	TRBV7-2	TRBJ1-6	CASSSQMGYLNSPLHF	TGTGCCAGCAGCTCCCAAATGGGGTACCTTAATTCACCCCTCCACTTT
TRBD2	many	TRBV7-2	TRBJ2-1	CASSLNVGGGPYNEQFF	TGTGCCAGCAGCTTAAATGTGGGCGGGGGACCCTACAATGAGCAGTTCTTC
NA	many	TRBV5-1	TRBJ2-5	CASSLFGGAPSETQYF	TGCGCCAGCAGCTTGTTTGGGGGGGCACCTTCGGAGACCCAGTACTTC
NA	NA	TRBV20-1	TRBJ1-2	CSAGRVWRDYGYTF	TGCAGTGCTGGCAGAGTGTGGAGAGACTATGGCTACACCTTC
NA	few	TRBV12-3/TRBV12-4	TRBJ1-6	CASSFARGYNSPLHF	TGTGCCAGCAGTTTCGCAAGGGGATATAATTCACCCCTCCACTTT
NA	few	TRBV27	TRBJ2-2	CASKVTGFTGELFF	TGTGCCAGCAAAGTCACGGGGTTCACCGGGGAGCTGTTTTTT
TRBD1	once	TRBV28	TRBJ1-2	CASITTGARNYGYTF	TGTGCCAGCATAACCACAGGGGCGCGTAACTATGGCTACACCTTC
TRBD1	many	TRBV7-9	TRBJ2-7	CASSANRGSYEQYF	TGTGCCAGCAGCGCCAACAGGGGCTCCTACGAGCAGTACTTC
NA	NA	TRBV6-2/TRBV6-3	TRBJ1-5	CASRKQGNQPQHF	TGTGCCAGCAGGAAGCAGGGAAATCAGCCCCAGCATTTT
NA	NA	TRBV12-3/TRBV12-4	TRBJ1-1	CASSRGGNTEAFF	TGTGCCAGCTCAAGGGGGGGTAACACTGAAGCTTTCTTT
NA	many	TRBV10-3	TRBJ2-2	CAISEGQNTGELFF	TGTGCCATCAGTGAGGGACAGAACACCGGGGAGCTGTTTTTT
NA	few	TRBV7-9	TRBJ2-1	CASSPALEGNEQFF	TGTGCCAGCAGCCCGGCCTTAGAGGGCAATGAGCAGTTCTTC
NA	NA	TRBV12-3/TRBV12-4	TRBJ1-6	CASSWENWAPLHF	TGTGCCAGCAGTTGGGAGAATTGGGCACCCCTCCACTTT
NA	many	TRBV7-2	TRBJ2-1	CASSLESRENEQFF	TGTGCCAGCAGCTTAGAATCCAGAGAAAATGAGCAGTTCTTC
NA	NA	TRBV6-5	TRBJ1-5	CASSYSDRQGHQHF	TGTGCCAGCAGTTACTCCGACAGGCAAGGGCACCAGCATTTT
NA	many	TRBV12-3/TRBV12-4	TRBJ2-3	CASILGGSTDTQYF	TGTGCCAGCATCCTGGGAGGCTCCACAGATACGCAGTATTTT
TRBD1	NA	TRBV6-2/TRBV6-3	TRBJ2-7	CASSSFLDRGTTHEQYF	TGTGCCAGCAGTTCATTCTTGGACAGGGGTACTACGCACGAGCAGTACTTC
NA	few	TRBV7-8	TRBJ1-1	CASSPTPEGQDTEAFF	TGTGCCAGCAGCCCAACCCCCGAGGGTCAGGACACTGAAGCTTTCTTT
NA	few	TRBV20-1	TRBJ2-7	CSARDPLLATYEQYF	TGCAGTGCTAGAGATCCCCTCCTAGCAACCTACGAGCAGTACTTC
TRBD2	few	TRBV7-6	TRBJ2-5	CASSVTSGGTETQYF	TGTGCCAGCAGCGTGACTAGCGGGGGAACAGAGACCCAGTACTTC
TRBD1	few	TRBV7-9	TRBJ2-5	CASSLVFQGDKVTQYF	TGTGCCAGCAGCTTAGTTTTCCAGGGGGATAAGGTGACCCAGTACTTC
TRBD1	few	TRBV20-1	TRBJ1-5	CSASQGTGTGGLQPQHF	TGCAGTGCCAGCCAAGGGACCGGGACAGGGGGCTTACAGCCCCAGCATTTT
NA	few	TRBV4-1	TRBJ2-7	CASSHVGGGAGYEQYF	TGCGCCAGCAGCCACGTGGGGGGGGGCGCGGGCTACGAGCAGTACTTC
TRBD2	once	TRBV6-5	TRBJ2-2	CASTQGGSGELFF	TGTGCCAGCACCCAGGGAGGGTCCGGGGAGCTGTTTTTT
TRBD1	few	TRBV9	TRBJ1-2	CASSVDPGGVYGYTF	TGTGCCAGCAGCGTAGATCCAGGGGGCGTATATGGCTACACCTTC
NA	NA	TRBV20-1	TRBJ2-5	CSASHADSQETQYF	TGCAGTGCTAGCCACGCGGACAGCCAAGAGACCCAGTACTTC
TRBD1	NA	TRBV25-1	TRBJ2-7	CASSGRDRGPYEQYF	TGTGCCAGCAGTGGACGGGACAGGGGACCCTACGAGCAGTACTTC
TRBD1	few	TRBV24-1	TRBJ1-5	CATSEQGAGNQPQHF	TGTGCCACCAGTGAGCAGGGGGCTGGCAATCAGCCCCAGCATTTT
NA	few	TRBV5-1	TRBJ2-1	CASSLEGGDNEQFF	TGCGCCAGCAGCTTGGAAGGAGGAGACAATGAGCAGTTCTTC
NA	few	TRBV5-1	TRBJ2-5	CASSLVRRETQYF	TGCGCCAGCAGCTTGGTTAGGCGGGAGACCCAGTACTTC
NA	many	TRBV9	TRBJ2-3	CASSVSWGNTDTQYF	TGTGCCAGCAGCGTATCCTGGGGGAACACAGATACGCAGTATTTT
TRBD1	few	TRBV6-5	TRBJ2-1	CASSYSSTGGGRNNEQFF	TGTGCCAGCAGTTACTCGTCCACAGGGGGTGGGCGGAACAATGAGCAGTTCTTC
NA	few	TRBV20-1	TRBJ2-2	CSALTGPTNTGELFF	TGCAGTGCCTTAACGGGACCCACGAACACCGGGGAGCTGTTTTTT
TRBD1	once	TRBV20-1	TRBJ1-5	CSGQGGNQPQHF	TGCAGTGGACAGGGAGGAAATCAGCCCCAGCATTTT
TRBD1	few	TRBV20-1	TRBJ2-2	CSARDLRDREGTGELFF	TGCAGTGCTAGAGATCTTAGGGACAGGGAAGGCACCGGGGAGCTGTTTTTT